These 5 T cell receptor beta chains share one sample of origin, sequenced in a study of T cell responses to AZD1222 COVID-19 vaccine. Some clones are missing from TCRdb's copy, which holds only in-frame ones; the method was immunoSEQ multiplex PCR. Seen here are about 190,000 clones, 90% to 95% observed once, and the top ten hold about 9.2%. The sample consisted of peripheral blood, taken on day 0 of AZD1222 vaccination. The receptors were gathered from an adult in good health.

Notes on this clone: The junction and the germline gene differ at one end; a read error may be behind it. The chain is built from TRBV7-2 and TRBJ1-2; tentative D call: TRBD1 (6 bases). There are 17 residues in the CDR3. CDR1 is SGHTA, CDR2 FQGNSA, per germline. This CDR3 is CASSLAAPDRNHYGYTF. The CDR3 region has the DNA TGTGCCAGCAGCCTAGCCGCCCCCGACAGGAATCACTATGGCTACACCTTC.

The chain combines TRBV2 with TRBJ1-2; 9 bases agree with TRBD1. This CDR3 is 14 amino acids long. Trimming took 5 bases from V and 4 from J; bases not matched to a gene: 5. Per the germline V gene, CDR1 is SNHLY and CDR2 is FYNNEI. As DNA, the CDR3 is TGTGCCAGCAGTCAACAGGGGGCTCTCTATGGCTACACCTTC. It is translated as CASSQQGALYGYTF. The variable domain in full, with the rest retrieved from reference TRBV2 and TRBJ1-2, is EPEVTQTPSHQVTQMGQEVILRCVPISNHLYFYWYRQILGQKVEFLVSFYNNEISEKSEIFDDQFSVERPDGSNFTLKIRSTKLEDSAMYFCASSQQGALYGYTFGSGTRLTVV.

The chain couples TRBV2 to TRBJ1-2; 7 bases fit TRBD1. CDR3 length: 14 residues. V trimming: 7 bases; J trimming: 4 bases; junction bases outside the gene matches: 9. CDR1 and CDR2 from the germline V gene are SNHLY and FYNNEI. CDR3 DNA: TGTGCCAGCAATGGCGACAGGGTCCCCTATGGCTACACCTTC. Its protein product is CASNGDRVPYGYTF.

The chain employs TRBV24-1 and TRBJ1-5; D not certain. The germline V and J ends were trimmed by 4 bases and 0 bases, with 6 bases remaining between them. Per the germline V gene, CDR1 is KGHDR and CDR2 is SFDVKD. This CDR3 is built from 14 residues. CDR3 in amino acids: CATSEPNSNQPQHF. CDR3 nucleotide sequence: TGTGCCACCAGTGAGCCTAATAGCAATCAGCCCCAGCATTTT.

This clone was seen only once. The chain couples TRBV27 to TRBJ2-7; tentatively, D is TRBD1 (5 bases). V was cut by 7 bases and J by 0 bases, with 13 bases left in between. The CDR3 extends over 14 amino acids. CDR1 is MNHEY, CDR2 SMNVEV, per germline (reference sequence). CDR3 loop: CASNRQGFSYEQYF. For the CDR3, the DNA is TGTGCCAGCAACCGGCAGGGATTCTCCTACGAGCAGTACTTC.